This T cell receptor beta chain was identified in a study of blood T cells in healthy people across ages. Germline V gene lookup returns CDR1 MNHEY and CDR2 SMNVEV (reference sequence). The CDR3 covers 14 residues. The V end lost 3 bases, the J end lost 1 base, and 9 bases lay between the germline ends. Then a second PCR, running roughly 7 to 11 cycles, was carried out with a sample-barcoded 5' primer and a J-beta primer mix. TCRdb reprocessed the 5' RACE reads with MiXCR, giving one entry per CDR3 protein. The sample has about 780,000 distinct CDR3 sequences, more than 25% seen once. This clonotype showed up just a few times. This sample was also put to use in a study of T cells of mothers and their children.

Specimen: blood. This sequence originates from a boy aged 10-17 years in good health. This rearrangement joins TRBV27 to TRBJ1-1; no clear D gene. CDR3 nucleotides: TGTGCCAGCAGTTTCCTACAGCCGAACACTGAAGCTTTCTTT. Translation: CASSFLQPNTEAFF.